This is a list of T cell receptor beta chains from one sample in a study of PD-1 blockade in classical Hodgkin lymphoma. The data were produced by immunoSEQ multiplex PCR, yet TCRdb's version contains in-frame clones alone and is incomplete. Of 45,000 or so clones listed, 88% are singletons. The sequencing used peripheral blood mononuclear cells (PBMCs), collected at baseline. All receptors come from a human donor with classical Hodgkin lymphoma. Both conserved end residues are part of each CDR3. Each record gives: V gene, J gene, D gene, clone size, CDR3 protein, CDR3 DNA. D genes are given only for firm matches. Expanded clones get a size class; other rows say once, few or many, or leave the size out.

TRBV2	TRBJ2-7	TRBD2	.	CASRRAGVGYEQYF	TGTGCCAGCAGGAGGGCGGGAGTGGGTTACGAGCAGTACTTC
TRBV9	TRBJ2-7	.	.	CASSVGLHGSEQYF	TGTGCCAGCAGCGTAGGCCTACACGGTTCGGAGCAGTACTTC
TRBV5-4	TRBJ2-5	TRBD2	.	CASSTSVAGGWGETQYF	TGTGCCAGCAGCACCTCTGTAGCGGGGGGCTGGGGAGAGACCCAGTACTTC
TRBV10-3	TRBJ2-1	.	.	CAISEPPGYNEQFF	TGTGCCATCAGTGAACCTCCGGGGTACAATGAGCAGTTCTTC
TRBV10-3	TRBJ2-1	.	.	CAISVRVAGLDNEQFF	TGTGCCATCAGTGTAAGGGTGGCGGGACTGGACAATGAGCAGTTCTTC
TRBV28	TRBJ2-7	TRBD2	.	CASSLSPGGYEQYF	TGTGCCAGCAGTTTATCCCCGGGAGGGTACGAGCAGTACTTC
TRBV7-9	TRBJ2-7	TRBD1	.	CASSSLTGAYYEQYF	TGTGCCAGCAGCTCACTCACAGGGGCTTACTACGAGCAGTACTTC
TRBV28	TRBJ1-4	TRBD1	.	CASSLWGQGDTNEKLFF	TGTGCCAGCAGTTTATGGGGACAGGGGGATACTAATGAAAAACTGTTTTTT
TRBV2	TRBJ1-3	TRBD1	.	CASSEEQGAGNTIYF	TGTGCCAGCAGTGAAGAACAGGGGGCTGGAAACACCATATATTTT
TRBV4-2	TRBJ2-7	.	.	CASSRGDEQYF	TGTGCCAGCAGCCGCGGCGACGAGCAGTACTTC
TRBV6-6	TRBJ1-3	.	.	CASSPQVGGNTIYF	TGTGCCAGCAGCCCACAAGTTGGCGGAAACACCATATATTTT
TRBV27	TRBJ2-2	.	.	CASSSGRSNTGELFF	TGTGCCAGCAGTTCGGGACGGTCGAACACCGGGGAGCTGTTTTTT
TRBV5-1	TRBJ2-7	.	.	CASSLDRSYEQYF	TGCGCCAGCAGCTTGGACAGAAGCTACGAGCAGTACTTC
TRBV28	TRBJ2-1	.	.	CASSLSRWGYANNEQFF	TGTGCCAGCAGCCTTAGCCGGTGGGGGTATGCGAACAATGAGCAGTTCTTC
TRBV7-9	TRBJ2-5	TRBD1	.	CASIPGGQGLETQYF	TGTGCCAGCATCCCGGGGGGACAGGGCTTAGAGACCCAGTACTTC
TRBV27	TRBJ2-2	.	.	CASSSRRLGTFTGELFF	TGTGCCAGCAGTTCCCGCCGCCTTGGGACGTTCACCGGGGAGCTGTTTTTT
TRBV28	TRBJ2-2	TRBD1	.	CASSFRDRVDTGELFF	TGTGCCAGCAGTTTCCGGGACAGGGTCGACACCGGGGAGCTGTTTTTT
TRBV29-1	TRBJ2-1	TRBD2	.	CSVEGSSGSSYNEQFF	TGCAGCGTTGAAGGATCTAGCGGGAGCTCCTACAATGAGCAGTTCTTC
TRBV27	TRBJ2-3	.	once	CASSPGAPDTQYF	TGTGCCAGCAGCCCAGGGGCGCCAGATACGCAGTATTTT
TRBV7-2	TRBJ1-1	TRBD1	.	CASSPTTGTRTEAFF	TGTGCCAGCAGCCCAACGACAGGGACGAGGACTGAAGCTTTCTTT
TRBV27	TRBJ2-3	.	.	CASSLVRQNTDTQYF	TGTGCCAGCAGTTTGGTCCGGCAGAACACAGATACGCAGTATTTT
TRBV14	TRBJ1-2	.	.	CASSPTAPGGYGYTF	TGTGCCAGCAGCCCGACGGCACCCGGAGGCTATGGCTACACCTTC
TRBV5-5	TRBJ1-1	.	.	CASSNSTVNTEAFF	TGTGCCAGCAGCAACTCGACAGTGAACACTGAAGCTTTCTTT
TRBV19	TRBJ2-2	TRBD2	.	CASTNPGLADLYTGELFF	TGTGCCAGCACAAACCCGGGACTAGCGGATCTCTACACCGGGGAGCTGTTTTTT
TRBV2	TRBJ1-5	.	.	CASSAPEWGPQHF	TGTGCCAGCAGTGCACCCGAGTGGGGGCCCCAGCATTTT
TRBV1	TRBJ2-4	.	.	CTSSQEGRAKNIQYF	TGCACCAGCAGCCAAGAAGGCAGGGCCAAAAACATTCAGTACTTC
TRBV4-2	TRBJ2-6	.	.	CASSHINLSGANVLTF	TGTGCCAGCAGCCACATAAATCTCTCTGGGGCCAACGTCCTGACTTTC
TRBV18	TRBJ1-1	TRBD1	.	CASSPDRGRNTEAFF	TGTGCCAGCTCACCTGACAGGGGTCGGAACACTGAAGCTTTCTTT
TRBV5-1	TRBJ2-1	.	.	CASSLTVGRGSYNEQFF	TGCGCCAGCAGCTTGACGGTAGGTCGGGGGTCCTACAATGAGCAGTTCTTC
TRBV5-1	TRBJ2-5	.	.	CASSLALGHPRETQYF	TGCGCCAGCAGCTTGGCCCTAGGACACCCACGGGAGACCCAGTACTTC
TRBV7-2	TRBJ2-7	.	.	CASSTQQGGTFEQYF	TGTGCCAGCAGCACACAACAGGGGGGGACATTCGAGCAGTACTTC
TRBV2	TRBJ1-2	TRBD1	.	CASRRRTGGSSGYTF	TGTGCCAGCAGGAGACGGACAGGGGGCTCAAGTGGCTACACCTTC
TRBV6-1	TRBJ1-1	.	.	CATLEGLNTEAFF	TGTGCCACCTTAGAGGGGCTGAACACTGAAGCTTTCTTT
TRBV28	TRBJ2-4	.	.	CASTSPVGIGLWGNIQYF	TGTGCCAGTACCTCACCGGTGGGGATAGGTTTATGGGGGAACATTCAGTACTTC
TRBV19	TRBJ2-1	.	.	CASSERSGNEQFF	TGTGCCAGTAGTGAACGCTCGGGGAATGAGCAGTTCTTC
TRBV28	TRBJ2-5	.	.	CASSLYSAETQYF	TGTGCCAGCAGTTTATACTCGGCCGAGACCCAGTACTTC
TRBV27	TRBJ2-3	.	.	CASSLSGDTQYF	TGTGCCAGCAGTTTATCAGGGGATACGCAGTATTTT
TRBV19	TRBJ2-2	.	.	CASSMPQGGNTGELFF	TGTGCCAGTAGTATGCCGCAGGGGGGGAACACCGGGGAGCTGTTTTTT
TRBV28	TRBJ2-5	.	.	CASSLGAGVGETQYF	TGTGCCAGCAGTTTAGGGGCAGGGGTTGGGGAGACCCAGTACTTC
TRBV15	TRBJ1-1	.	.	CATSRVPKNTEAFF	TGTGCCACCAGCAGAGTCCCAAAAAACACTGAAGCTTTCTTT
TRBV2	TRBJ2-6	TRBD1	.	CASRDRAGANVLTF	TGTGCCAGCAGGGACAGGGCTGGGGCCAACGTCCTGACTTTC
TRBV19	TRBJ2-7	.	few	CASKQDADSYEQYF	TGTGCCAGTAAACAGGACGCCGACTCCTACGAGCAGTACTTC
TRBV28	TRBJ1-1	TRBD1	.	CASTARQGFRTEAFF	TGTGCCAGCACCGCTCGACAGGGGTTTCGGACTGAAGCTTTCTTT
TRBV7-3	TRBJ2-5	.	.	CASSLSGGAETQYF	TGTGCCAGCAGCTTATCTGGGGGCGCCGAGACCCAGTACTTC
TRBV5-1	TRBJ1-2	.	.	CASRRQTGDGYTF	TGCGCCAGCCGACGCCAGACTGGGGATGGCTACACCTTC
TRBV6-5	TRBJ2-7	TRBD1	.	CASTDRGRYEQYF	TGTGCCAGCACCGACAGGGGGCGGTACGAGCAGTACTTC
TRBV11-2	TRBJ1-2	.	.	CASSPMTGPGGYTF	TGTGCCAGCAGCCCCATGACGGGGCCGGGTGGCTACACCTTC
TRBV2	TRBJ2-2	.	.	CASSGQGTFPGELFF	TGTGCCAGCAGTGGGCAGGGAACTTTTCCCGGGGAGCTGTTTTTT
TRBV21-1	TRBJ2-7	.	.	CASSKRPQGISYEQYF	TGTGCCAGCAGCAAACGGCCCCAGGGAATCTCCTACGAGCAGTACTTC